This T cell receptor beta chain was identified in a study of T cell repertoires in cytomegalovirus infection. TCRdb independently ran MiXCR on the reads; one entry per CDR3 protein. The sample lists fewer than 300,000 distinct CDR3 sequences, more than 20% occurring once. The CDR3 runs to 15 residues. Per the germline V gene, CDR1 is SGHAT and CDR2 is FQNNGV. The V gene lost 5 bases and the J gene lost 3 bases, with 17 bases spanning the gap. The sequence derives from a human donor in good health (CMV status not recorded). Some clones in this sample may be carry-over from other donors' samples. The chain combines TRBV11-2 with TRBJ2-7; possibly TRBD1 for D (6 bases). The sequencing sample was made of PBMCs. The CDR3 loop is CASSQMGARRYEQYF. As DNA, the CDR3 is TGTGCCAGCAGCCAGATGGGGGCTAGGCGCTACGAGCAGTACTTC.